This T cell receptor beta chain was obtained from a study of blood T cell repertoires in COVID-19 (TCRdb year 2020). With respect to the entire study: Collaborator samples came from the United States, Italy and Spain and covered acute and convalescent phases of COVID-19. Subjects who had been exposed to COVID-19, were actively infected with it, or had recovered from it provided the deeply sampled blood TCRbeta repertoires that made up the dataset. The repertoires were released in a freely available public database meant as a resource for research on the immune response to SARS-CoV-2. Where available, HLA class I and class II types were taken from metadata supplied by the sample provider and were not determined by assay-based typing. The material from the prospective study consisted of cDNA or gDNA derived from T cells, B-cell-depleted T cells, or PBMCs. Sample metadata almost always included a de-identified subject ID, COVID-19 status, age in years and sex. The samples were drawn from two sources: the first 160 participants of the ongoing ImmuneRACE study, and some 1,300 subjects contributed by 6 global collaborators.

Overall study results and their limits: The quantity of clinical and demographic metadata differed by source and by participant and was supplied without curation.

Comments on this clone: No antigen is known for it. Per-base qualities were not stored, and no clone one base away is much larger.

The collaborating institutions used their own protocols to collect whole blood in K2EDTA tubes. Collaborator samples were shipped for TCRbeta analysis as frozen whole blood, isolated PBMCs, or DNA extracted from either sample type. After removal of 0 bases from V and 4 bases from J, the junction retains 5 bases not matched to a gene. The CDR3 measures 15 amino acids from cysteine to phenylalanine. The CDR3 DNA has 45 bases and is translated from base 1. From the germline V gene (reference sequence), CDR1 is MNHEY and CDR2 is SMNVEV. The immunoSEQ Assay, a bias-controlled multiplex PCR, was used to amplify TCRbeta CDR3 regions from genomic DNA. The original pipeline was this. Nucleated cell counts per sample were estimated from amplification of reference gene primers within the assay. To quantify the absolute abundance of each unique TCRbeta CDR3 rearrangement, sequence reads were collapsed and filtered. Productive Simpson clonality was computed per sample as the square root of Simpson's diversity index over productive rearrangements. TCRdb's version of the immuneACCESS table is confined to in-frame rearrangements and falls short of the full clone set. An unresolved V gene accounts for under half of the shortfall where checked; the remainder is of unknown origin. The DNA gave D and trimming, while V, J and clone size come from that table. The sample data list around 330,000 clones, and roughly 90% of these were observed just once. The ten largest clones take up 3% to 4% of the sample.

The sequenced sample was peripheral blood. Here the chain combines TRBV27 and TRBJ2-7, with 8 central nucleotides matching TRBD1. The receptor was isolated from a woman aged 50 to 65 with active or convalescent COVID-19. DNA sequence: TGTGCCAGCAGTTTATCGGCCAGGGGGCTGTACGAGCAGTACTTC. Translated, this is CASSLSARGLYEQYF.